This T cell receptor (beta chain) was recovered during a study of blood T cell repertoires in COVID-19. As for the study in general: Sources were T cells, B-cell-depleted T cells, or PBMCs; the material itself was cDNA or gDNA.

The participants were between about 18 and 89 years old and came from some 25 US areas. Recovery among Cohort 3 donors was established by two negative PCRs, clearance, or symptom resolution. Assay: immunoSEQ multiplex PCR; the TCRdb copy retains only in-frame clones and omits some. The data contain a few hundred thousand clones, approximately 87% of them singletons. The source is a woman aged 50 to 60 who had recovered from COVID-19. Sequencing used PBMCs or T cells enriched from blood (not recorded which).

The CDR3 DNA is TGCGCCAGCAGCCATGGACAGGGGAACGGCTACACCTTC. This gives the protein CASSHGQGNGYTF. V gene TRBV4-3 combines with J gene TRBJ1-2; 9 positions match TRBD1. Germline CDR1 reads LGHNA; CDR2 reads YSLEER. J gave up 8 bases and V 3 bases, and 4 bases lay outside the gene matches. CDR3 length: 13 residues.